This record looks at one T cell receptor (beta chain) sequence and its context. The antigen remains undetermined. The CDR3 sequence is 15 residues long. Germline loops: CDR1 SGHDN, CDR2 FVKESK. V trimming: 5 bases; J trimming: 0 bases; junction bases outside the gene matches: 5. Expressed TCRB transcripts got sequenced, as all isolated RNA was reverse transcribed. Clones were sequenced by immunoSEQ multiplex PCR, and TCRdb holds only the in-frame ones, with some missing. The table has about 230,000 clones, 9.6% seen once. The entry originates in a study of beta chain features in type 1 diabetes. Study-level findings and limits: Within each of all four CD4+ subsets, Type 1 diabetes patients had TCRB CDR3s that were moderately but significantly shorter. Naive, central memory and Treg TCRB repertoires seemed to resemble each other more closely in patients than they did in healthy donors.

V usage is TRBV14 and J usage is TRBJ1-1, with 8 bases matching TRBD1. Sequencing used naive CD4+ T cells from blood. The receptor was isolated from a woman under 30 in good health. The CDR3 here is CASSKRTGLNTEAFF. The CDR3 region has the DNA TGTGCCAGCAGCAAGCGGACAGGGTTGAACACTGAAGCTTTCTTT.